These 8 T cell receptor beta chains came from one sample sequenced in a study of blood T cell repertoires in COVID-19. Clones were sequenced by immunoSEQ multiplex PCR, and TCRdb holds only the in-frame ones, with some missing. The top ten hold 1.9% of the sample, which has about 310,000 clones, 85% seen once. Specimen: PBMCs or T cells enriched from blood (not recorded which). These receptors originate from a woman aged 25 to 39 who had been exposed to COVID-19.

CDR3 coding DNA: TGTGCCACCAGTGATTTGGGACAGGGCCGGGGGGAGACCCAGTACTTC. Residues: CATSDLGQGRGETQYF. The gene calls are TRBV24-1 and TRBJ2-5, with 8 bases that match TRBD1. The junction had 7 bases not matched to a gene; V was cut back by 0 bases and J by 5 bases. This CDR3 comprises 16 residues. Per germline, CDR1 KGHDR and CDR2 SFDVKD.

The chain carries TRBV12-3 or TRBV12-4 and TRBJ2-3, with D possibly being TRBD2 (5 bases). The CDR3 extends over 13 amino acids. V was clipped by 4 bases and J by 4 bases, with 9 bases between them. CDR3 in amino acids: CASSYSGADTQYF. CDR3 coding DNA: TGTGCCAGCAGTTATTCCGGGGCAGATACGCAGTATTTT.

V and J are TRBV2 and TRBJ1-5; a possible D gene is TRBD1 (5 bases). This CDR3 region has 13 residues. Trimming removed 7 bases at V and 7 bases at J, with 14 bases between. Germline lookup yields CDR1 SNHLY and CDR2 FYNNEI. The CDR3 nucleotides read TGTGCCAGCATGGGGGGATCCGGGCAGCCCCAGCATTTT. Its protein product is CASMGGSGQPQHF.

In DNA form, the CDR3 reads TGTGCCAGCAGTTTGGGTAGCCGAGCCTACGAGCAGTACTTC. Protein sequence: CASSLGSRAYEQYF. V is TRBV28 and J is TRBJ2-7; D unclear. Germline CDR1 reads MDHEN; CDR2 reads SYDVKM. The V gene lost 3 bases and the J gene lost 2 bases, with 11 bases spanning the gap. This CDR3 is built from 14 residues.

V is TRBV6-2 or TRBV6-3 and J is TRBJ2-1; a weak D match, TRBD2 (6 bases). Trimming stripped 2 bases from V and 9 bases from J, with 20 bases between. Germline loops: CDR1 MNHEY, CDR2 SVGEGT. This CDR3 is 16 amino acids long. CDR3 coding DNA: TGTGCCAGCAGTTACGGTTTGGCGGGGCCGAGGAGTGAGCAGTTCTTC. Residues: CASSYGLAGPRSEQFF.

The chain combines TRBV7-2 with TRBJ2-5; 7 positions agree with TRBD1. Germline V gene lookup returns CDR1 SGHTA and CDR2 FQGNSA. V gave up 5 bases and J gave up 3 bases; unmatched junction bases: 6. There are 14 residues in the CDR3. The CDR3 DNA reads TGTGCCAGCAGCCCGCAGACAGGGAAAGAGACCCAGTACTTC. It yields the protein CASSPQTGKETQYF.

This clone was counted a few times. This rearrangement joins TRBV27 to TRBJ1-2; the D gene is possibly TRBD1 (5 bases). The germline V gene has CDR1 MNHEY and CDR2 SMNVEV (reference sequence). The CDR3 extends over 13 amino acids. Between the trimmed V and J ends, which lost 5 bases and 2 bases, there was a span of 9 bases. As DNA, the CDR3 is TGTGCCAGCAGTCCCCAGGGAAACTATGGCTACACCTTC. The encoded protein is CASSPQGNYGYTF.

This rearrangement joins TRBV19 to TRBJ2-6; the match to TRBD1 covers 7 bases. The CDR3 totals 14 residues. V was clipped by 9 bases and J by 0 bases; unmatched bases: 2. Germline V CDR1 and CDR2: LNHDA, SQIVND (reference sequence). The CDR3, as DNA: TGTGCCAGCGGGACAGACTCTGGGGCCAACGTCCTGACTTTC. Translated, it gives CASGTDSGANVLTF.